This TCR beta chain was identified during a study of T cell responses to AZD1222 COVID-19 vaccine. Overall study results and limits: Most donors were white British and more were female, and clonal diversity was possibly underestimated. Just a handful of AZD1222 recipients tested seropositive at baseline. When two AZD1222 doses had been given, Spike-specific TCR breadth and depth rose. Sampled repertoires all dated from after the peak T cell response.

In the case of this clone: As yet, its antigen is unknown.

Sequenced by immunoSEQ multiplex PCR; TCRdb stores in-frame clones only, minus some. The repertoire has 120,000 or so clones, around 89% of them found once; the top ten carry roughly 10%. Material: peripheral blood, obtained on day 0 of MenACWY control vaccination. This receptor was obtained from an adult in good health.

CDR3 region: CASSLWTGLSRRYNEQFF. The DNA for the CDR3 is TGTGCCAGCAGCCTGTGGACAGGGCTTTCGCGGAGGTACAATGAGCAGTTCTTC. The V and J genes are TRBV7-9 and TRBJ2-1; 8 nucleotides match TRBD1. The CDR3 sequence is 18 residues long. V lost 5 bases, J lost 4 bases, and 16 bases stayed unmatched. From germline, CDR1 is SEHNR and CDR2 FQNEAQ (reference sequence).